These 29 T cell receptor beta chains were all obtained from the same sample, sequenced in a study of PD-1 blockade in classical Hodgkin lymphoma. The data were produced by immunoSEQ multiplex PCR, yet TCRdb's version contains in-frame clones alone and is incomplete. This table has around 91,000 clones, about four fifths appearing once. Each of the patients experienced relapse following autologous stem cell transplantation, and their brentuximab vedotin exposure differed. The sample consisted of peripheral blood mononuclear cells (PBMCs), taken before the second cycle of nivolumab. Receptor source: a human donor with classical Hodgkin lymphoma.

The J gene is TRBJ2-2, the V gene TRBV7-8; D could derive from TRBD1 or TRBD2 (5 bases each). The CDR3 is 15 residues long. Germline-derived CDR1 and CDR2 are SGHVS and FQNEAQ. V lost 5 bases and J 7 bases, leaving 17 bases between the germline ends. CDR3 loop: CASSGAGTLGGELFF. CDR3 coding DNA: TGTGCCAGCAGCGGAGCCGGGACCCTGGGCGGGGAGCTGTTTTTT.

This chain joins TRBV7-3 and TRBJ2-7, with D possibly TRBD1 on 6 matching bases. The CDR3 is made up of 16 amino acids. CDR1 and CDR2 from the germline V gene are SGHTA and FQGTGA. V was shortened by 0 bases and J by 5 bases, with 17 bases between the two germline ends. CDR3 protein: CASSLTRTADFHEQYF. The CDR3 coding sequence is TGTGCCAGCAGCTTAACGCGGACAGCGGACTTCCACGAGCAGTACTTC. The full variable domain, completed using reference TRBV7-3 and TRBJ2-7, is GAGVSQTPSNKVTEKGKYVELRCDPISGHTALYWYRQSLGQGPEFLIYFQGTGAADDSGLPNDRFFAVRPEGSVSTLKIQRTERGDSAVYLCASSLTRTADFHEQYFGPGTRLTVT.

A note on this clone: Other DNA sequences in this sample translate to the same CDR3. V gene TRBV5-1 combines with J gene TRBJ2-1; 8 bases are shared with TRBD2. CDR1 is SGHRS, CDR2 YFSETQ, per germline. The CDR3 contains 15 residues. V dropped 1 base and J dropped 5; count of bases not matched to a gene: 5. The CDR3 DNA is TGCGCCAGCAGCTTGAGAACTAGCGGAGACAATGAGCAGTTCTTC. Translating it yields CASSLRTSGDNEQFF.

CDR3 loop: CASSLGIGQPQHF. In DNA form, the CDR3 reads TGTGCCAGCAGCTTAGGGATAGGCCAGCCCCAGCATTTT. This chain links TRBV11-1 with TRBJ1-5; D remains unclear. The CDR3 consists of 13 residues. Looked up from germline, CDR1 is SGHAT and CDR2 is FQDESV (reference sequence). Trimming took off 1 base at V and 7 bases at J, with 8 bases between the two ends.

The chain is built from TRBV6-1 and TRBJ2-3; D remains unclear. This CDR3 contains 14 residues. V gave up 1 base and J gave up 6 bases, with 11 bases separating them. Germline values: CDR1 MNHNS, CDR2 SASEGT. The CDR3 here is CASSEGLQADTQYF. The CDR3 DNA follows: TGTGCCAGCAGTGAAGGCCTTCAGGCGGATACGCAGTATTTT.

The V gene is TRBV21-1, the J gene TRBJ2-1; the tabulated D call, TRBD1, remains unverified against the DNA. TRBV21-1 is a recognized pseudogene. The length of the CDR3 is 12 residues. The DNA for the CDR3 is TGTGCCAGCAGCAAAGTCGACACCAGTTGGTTCTTC. The encoded protein is CASSKVDTSWFF.

This chain joins TRBV10-3 and TRBJ2-3, with D unresolved. This CDR3 spans 11 amino acids. V lost 6 bases to trimming and J lost 1 base, with 2 bases between them. The germline V gene has CDR1 ENHRY and CDR2 SYGVKD. The CDR3 here is CAIRGTDTQYF. The CDR3 DNA follows: TGTGCCATCAGGGGCACAGATACGCAGTATTTT.

The chain has TRBV7-9 and TRBJ2-3; D is unresolved. Between the trimmed V and J ends, which lost 3 bases and 6 bases, there was a span of 4 bases. CDR1 is SEHNR and CDR2 is FQNEAQ in the germline V gene (reference sequence). This CDR3 spans 11 amino acids. This CDR3 is CASSFQDTQYF. The CDR3 DNA reads as TGTGCCAGCAGCTTTCAGGATACGCAGTATTTT.

This clone has a handful of counts. The V and J genes are TRBV10-3 and TRBJ1-2; D unclear. The CDR3 spans 13 residues. Trimming stripped 7 bases from V and 7 bases from J, with 16 bases between. CDR1 and CDR2 from the germline V gene are ENHRY and SYGVKD. The CDR3 sequence is CAITARDGVGYTF. CDR3 nucleotide sequence: TGTGCCATCACCGCACGAGACGGAGTTGGCTACACCTTC.

The genes are TRBV4-2 and TRBJ2-7, with D unresolved. This CDR3 has 13 residues. V lost 2 bases and J lost 7, with 12 bases in between. Germline CDR1 LGHNA, CDR2 YNFKEQ. The CDR3 loop is CASSQRPGSEQYF. The CDR3 coding sequence is TGTGCCAGCAGCCAAAGACCTGGCTCGGAGCAGTACTTC.

This rearrangement joins TRBV7-5 to TRBJ2-5; no check of the table's D call, TRBD2, against the DNA was made. TRBV7-5 is listed as a pseudogene. The CDR3 has 18 amino acids. The CDR3 coding sequence is TGTGTCAGAAGCTCCCGGTGGTTGGCGGGAGGGAGGCAGGAGACCCAGTACTTC. It codes for CVRSSRWLAGGRQETQYF.

The chain is built from TRBV5-1 and TRBJ1-1; 8 positions match TRBD1. This CDR3 has 14 amino acids. Germline CDR1 reads SGHRS; CDR2 reads YFSETQ. V gave up 5 bases and J gave up 1 base; unmatched junction bases: 4. The CDR3 loop reads CASSRDRPNTEAFF. As DNA, the CDR3 is TGCGCCAGCAGTAGGGACAGGCCGAACACTGAAGCTTTCTTT.

This clone was recorded at least ten times. The same CDR3 is also encoded by other DNA sequences in this sample. This chain joins TRBV18 and TRBJ2-7; no definite D call. The CDR3 is 12 residues long. V gave up 2 bases and J gave up 1 base, with 3 bases separating them. CDR1 and CDR2 (germline): KGHSH, LQKENI. The CDR3 loop is CASSPGSYEQYF. CDR3 nucleotide sequence: TGTGCCAGCTCACCAGGGTCCTACGAGCAGTACTTC.

V is TRBV25-1 and J is TRBJ1-1, with D perhaps matching TRBD1 (5 bases). CDR1 is MGHDK and CDR2 is SYGVNS in the germline V gene. This CDR3 spans 14 amino acids. The ends were cut back, 4 bases at V and 1 base at J, with 10 bases in the middle. The DNA of the CDR3 is TGTGCCAGCAGTGGAGACAGCAGGAACACTGAAGCTTTCTTT. It encodes CASSGDSRNTEAFF.

V gene TRBV15 combines with J gene TRBJ2-1; possibly TRBD2 for D (6 bases). CDR1 and CDR2 (germline): LNHNV, YYDKDF (reference sequence). There are 13 residues in the CDR3. The ends were cut back, 0 bases at V and 7 bases at J, with 7 bases in the middle. The CDR3 sequence: CATSRDSGNEQFF. The CDR3 DNA follows: TGTGCCACCAGCAGAGATAGCGGTAATGAGCAGTTCTTC.

The V gene is TRBV6-1, the J gene TRBJ2-3; tentative D call: TRBD2 (5 bases). The V and J ends lost 7 bases and 3 bases respectively, with 14 bases between them. This CDR3 is built from 14 residues. The germline V gene encodes CDR1 MNHNS and CDR2 SASEGT. The CDR3 nucleotides are TGTGCCAGCACCCGTGCGGGTGAAACAGATACGCAGTATTTT. This sequence encodes CASTRAGETDTQYF.

The CDR3 reads CASTGQGSYEQYF. The CDR3 nucleotides are TGTGCCAGTACCGGACAGGGATCCTACGAGCAGTACTTC. V gene TRBV19 combines with J gene TRBJ2-7; 8 positions match TRBD1. Losses at the gene ends were 7 bases for V and 1 base for J; bases not matched to a gene: 3. Germline V lookup: CDR1 LNHDA, CDR2 SQIVND (reference sequence). The CDR3 totals 13 residues.

The genes are TRBV27 and TRBJ1-2, with 7 positions matching TRBD1. The ends lost 6 bases at V and 6 bases at J; junction bases unmatched: 10. The CDR3 extends over 14 amino acids. The germline gives CDR1 MNHEY, CDR2 SMNVEV (reference sequence). CDR3 in DNA: TGTGCCAGCAGAGTCCCGGGACAGCAGGATGGCTACACCTTC. It translates to CASRVPGQQDGYTF.

The chain has TRBV16 and TRBJ1-1; D gene uncertain. This CDR3 comprises 13 residues. Germline V gene lookup returns CDR1 KGHSY and CDR2 FQNENV. V lost 4 bases and J lost 1, with 7 bases in between. DNA of the CDR3: TGTGCCAGCAGCCCACAGAAGAACACTGAAGCTTTCTTT. Its translation is CASSPQKNTEAFF.

The rearrangement links TRBV5-1 to TRBJ2-3; D is undetermined. The CDR3 totals 15 residues. V was cut by 6 bases and J by 3 bases, with 17 bases left in between. The germline V gene encodes CDR1 SGHRS and CDR2 YFSETQ. The DNA of the CDR3 is TGCGCCAGCATGGATGTGGAGAGTTTTACAGATACGCAGTATTTT. Its translation: CASMDVESFTDTQYF.

This chain uses TRBV11-2 with TRBJ2-7; 7 bases align to TRBD1. This CDR3 is 15 amino acids long. The germline CDR1 and CDR2 sequences are SGHAT and FQNNGV. After removal of 1 base from V and 4 bases from J, the junction contained 7 bases not matched to a gene. CDR3 in amino acids: CASSLAGQPFYEQYF. Written as DNA, the CDR3 is TGTGCCAGCAGCTTAGCGGGACAGCCCTTTTACGAGCAGTACTTC.

The chain recombines TRBV9 with TRBJ2-7, with 9 bases matching TRBD2. Losses at the gene ends were 0 bases for V and 4 bases for J; bases not matched to a gene: 5. This CDR3 is built from 15 residues. The germline V gene encodes CDR1 SGDLS and CDR2 YYNGEE. The CDR3 protein is CASSVGIAGEYEQYF. CDR3 bases: TGTGCCAGCAGCGTAGGCATAGCGGGAGAGTACGAGCAGTACTTC.

The rearrangement joins TRBV21-1 to TRBJ1-2. TRBV21-1 is a recognized pseudogene. CDR3 size: 12 residues. The CDR3 bases are TGTGCCAGCAGCAAAGGTGATTACGGCTACACCTTC. It is translated as CASSKGDYGYTF.

The rearrangement links TRBV9 to TRBJ1-2; 7 bases map to TRBD1. The CDR3 covers 15 residues. Germline-derived CDR1 and CDR2 are SGDLS and YYNGEE. The V and J ends lost 0 bases and 4 bases, in that order; junction bases with no gene match: 6. The CDR3 DNA reads as TGTGCCAGCAGCGTAGACGGGACAGCTCTCTATGGCTACACCTTC. It is translated as CASSVDGTALYGYTF.

The chain employs TRBV5-6 and TRBJ1-1, with 7 bases fitting TRBD1. The germline V gene encodes CDR1 SGHDT and CDR2 YYEEEE. This CDR3 has 13 residues. V lost 0 bases to trimming and J lost 7 bases; unmatched junction nucleotides: 3. CDR3: CASSLVGTDEAFF. The CDR3 bases are TGTGCCAGCAGCTTGGTAGGGACAGATGAAGCTTTCTTT.

This chain connects TRBV6-6 to TRBJ2-7, with 8 bases matching TRBD1. The CDR3 has 15 residues. The germline V gene has CDR1 MNHNY and CDR2 SVGAGI (reference sequence). V shed 4 bases, J shed 3 bases, and the junction held 8 bases outside the gene matches. CDR3 sequence (DNA): TGTGCCAGCAGTTCAGGACAGGGTGGGGTCTACGAGCAGTACTTC. It codes for CASSSGQGGVYEQYF.

The rearrangement links TRBV9 to TRBJ1-6, with TRBD1 matching 7 bases. Germline V lookup: CDR1 SGDLS, CDR2 YYNGEE. CDR3 length: 15 amino acids. The trim removed 3 bases at V and 3 bases at J, leaving 3 bases unmatched. This CDR3 is CASSGGDSYNSPLHF. For the CDR3, the DNA is TGTGCCAGCAGCGGAGGGGACAGCTATAATTCACCCCTCCACTTT.

This clone was detected only once. The V call is TRBV7-2, the J call TRBJ2-1; 8 nucleotides align to TRBD2. Germline V gives CDR1 SGHTA, CDR2 FQGNSA. CDR3 length: 17 amino acids. V was clipped by 5 bases and J by 2 bases; unmatched bases: 11. CDR3 DNA: TGTGCCAGCAGCCCTACTAGCGGAAATAACCCCTACAATGAGCAGTTCTTC. It is translated as CASSPTSGNNPYNEQFF. Variable domain in full (rest from reference TRBV7-2 and TRBJ2-1): GAGVSQSPSNKVTEKGKDVELRCDPISGHTALYWYRQSLGQGLEFLIYFQGNSAPDKSGLPSDRFSAERTGGSVSTLTIQRTQQEDSAVYLCASSPTSGNNPYNEQFFGPGTRLTVL.

The chain carries TRBV27 and TRBJ2-7; TRBD2 agrees at 7 bases. The germline CDR1 and CDR2 sequences are MNHEY and SMNVEV (reference sequence). The CDR3 runs 14 residues. The J segment lost 1 base and the V segment lost 6 bases, leaving 6 bases of the junction unmatched. CDR3 protein: CASSGAGESYEQYF. In DNA, the CDR3 is TGTGCCAGCAGCGGGGCGGGAGAATCCTACGAGCAGTACTTC.